The 15 T cell receptor beta chains below come from one sample, sequenced in a study of T cells after yellow fever vaccination. TCRdb ran MiXCR on the 5' RACE reads and lists one entry per CDR3 protein. The sample gives hundreds of thousands of distinct CDR3 sequences, 15% to 20% of which show up once; about a sixth is in the top ten. Sequenced here: PBMCs, sampled before the yellow fever booster vaccination. The receptors were sampled from a man aged 18 to 29 who received the YFV17D yellow fever vaccine.

This clonotype was seen a few times. The chain carries TRBV5-1 and TRBJ2-3; 8 bases align to TRBD2. Germline values: CDR1 SGHRS, CDR2 YFSETQ. V lost 0 bases to trimming and J lost 6 bases; unmatched junction nucleotides: 6. This CDR3 is 15 amino acids long. CDR3 DNA: TGCGCCAGCAGCTTGGTTGCGGGGGGAGTGGATACGCAGTATTTT. Translated, it gives CASSLVAGGVDTQYF.

This clonotype was found a few times. The chain has TRBV12-3 or TRBV12-4 and TRBJ2-3; D may correspond to TRBD1 or TRBD2 (5 bases each). The V and J ends lost 8 bases and 0 bases respectively, with 9 bases between them. The CDR3 runs to 13 residues. The CDR3 sequence: CASRGQSTDTQYF. CDR3 nucleotides: TGTGCCAGCCGGGGCCAGAGCACAGATACGCAGTATTTT.

CDR3 sequence reads: CASSGLGVNYGYTF. In DNA, the CDR3 is TGTGCCAGCAGCGGCCTTGGGGTCAACTATGGCTACACCTTC. The gene calls are TRBV14 and TRBJ1-2; unclear D gene. The V end was cut by 5 bases, the J end by 2 bases, with 12 bases between. Germline V lookup: CDR1 SGHDN, CDR2 FVKESK. The CDR3 loop spans 14 amino acids.

This clonotype occurred many times. The V call is TRBV7-2, the J call TRBJ2-5; D uncertain. Germline CDR1 and CDR2: SGHTA and FQGNSA. This CDR3 contains 11 residues. The V end was cut by 6 bases, the J end by 6 bases, with 8 bases between. The CDR3 region is CASRLSKTQYF. The CDR3 DNA reads as TGTGCCAGCAGGCTTAGTAAGACCCAGTACTTC.

This clonotype was counted only a few times. The chain carries TRBV6-6 and TRBJ1-3; D is undetermined. The length of the CDR3 is 15 residues. The ends were cut back, 0 bases at V and 4 bases at J, with 10 bases in the middle. The germline V gene has CDR1 MNHNY and CDR2 SVGAGI (reference sequence). CDR3 DNA sequence: TGTGCCAGCAGTTACTCGGGATCGGCCGGAAACACCATATATTTT. Translation gives CASSYSGSAGNTIYF.

Worth noting for this clonotype: Mismatch with germline at one junction end may stem from a read error. V usage is TRBV20-1 and J usage is TRBJ1-2; weak D call: TRBD1 (6 bases). Germline loops: CDR1 DFQATT, CDR2 SNEGSKA (reference sequence). The CDR3 sequence is 13 residues long. CDR3 protein: CSARAGANYGYTF. The CDR3 DNA is TGCAGTGCGAGAGCAGGGGCAAACTATGGCTACACCTTC.

This chain joins TRBV28 and TRBJ2-7; D perhaps matches TRBD1 (6 bases). The CDR3 has 14 residues. Trimming removed 4 bases at V and 9 bases at J, with 19 bases between. CDR1 is MDHEN and CDR2 is SYDVKM in the germline V gene. CDR3 sequence reads: CASSSLTGGVRQYV. In DNA form, the CDR3 reads TGTGCCAGCAGTTCCCTGACAGGAGGCGTTCGGCAGTACGTC.

This clonotype was found a few times. The chain uses TRBV5-1 and TRBJ2-1; D uncertain. The CDR3 covers 11 residues. Between the trimmed V and J ends, which lost 1 base and 9 bases, there was a span of 5 bases. Germline CDR1 reads SGHRS; CDR2 reads YFSETQ. In DNA, the CDR3 is TGCGCCAGCAGCTTGTTGGGTGAGCAGTTCTTC. Amino acid sequence: CASSLLGEQFF. Combining the CDR3 with reference TRBV5-1 and TRBJ2-1 gives the whole variable domain KAGVTQTPRYLIKTRGQQVTLSCSPISGHRSVSWYQQTPGQGLQFLFEYFSETQRNKGNFPGRFSGRQFSNSRSEMNVSTLELGDSALYLCASSLLGEQFFGPGTRLTVL.

This clonotype was seen ten or more times. J is TRBJ1-1 and V is TRBV4-3, with D possibly being TRBD1 (5 bases). Trimming shortened V by 0 bases and J by 2 bases, and 10 bases separated the two germline ends. The CDR3 covers 15 residues. Germline lookup yields CDR1 LGHNA and CDR2 YSLEER. This CDR3 is CASSQDWGGNTEAFF. DNA for the CDR3: TGCGCCAGCAGCCAAGATTGGGGGGGAAACACTGAAGCTTTCTTT.

CDR3 protein: CASSLTGTGHGYTF. The CDR3 DNA follows: TGTGCCAGCAGTTTAACCGGGACAGGGCATGGCTACACCTTC. The V gene is TRBV5-5, the J gene TRBJ1-2; 9 nucleotides align to TRBD1. This CDR3 has 14 residues. Germline values: CDR1 SGHKS, CDR2 YYEKEE (reference sequence). With 5 bases clipped from V and 6 bases from J, the junction kept 8 bases outside the gene matches.

This clonotype has just a few counts. The J gene is TRBJ2-5, the V gene TRBV10-1, with unresolved D. Trimming removed 3 bases at V and 1 base at J, with 6 bases between. The CDR3 consists of 13 residues. Per the germline V gene, CDR1 is WNHNN and CDR2 is SYGVQD (reference sequence). The CDR3 DNA sequence: TGCGCCAGCAGTGATGGGGTCCAAGAGACCCAGTACTTC. It is translated as CASSDGVQETQYF.

This clonotype was seen a few times. CDR3 region: CATSDGQGAYNEQFF. CDR3 DNA sequence: TGTGCCACCAGTGATGGGCAGGGGGCGTACAATGAGCAGTTCTTC. The gene calls are TRBV24-1 and TRBJ2-1, with 8 positions matching TRBD1. From germline, CDR1 is KGHDR and CDR2 SFDVKD. With V trimmed by 3 bases and J by 4 bases, 4 bases remained unmatched. The CDR3 spans 15 residues.

The chain combines TRBV7-9 with TRBJ2-3; D gene ambiguous. V shed 3 bases and J shed 6 bases, with 7 bases lying between them. Germline loops: CDR1 SEHNR, CDR2 FQNEAQ (reference sequence). The CDR3 consists of 12 residues. CDR3 protein: CASSFLVDTQYF. The CDR3 DNA sequence: TGTGCCAGCAGCTTCTTAGTGGATACGCAGTATTTT.

The chain combines TRBV2 with TRBJ2-7; D possibly corresponds to TRBD1 (5 bases). Germline CDR1 and CDR2: SNHLY and FYNNEI. The CDR3 consists of 12 residues. V was trimmed by 3 bases and J by 3 bases, leaving 6 bases between them. As DNA, the CDR3 is TGTGCCAGCAGTGAGACAGACTACGAGCAGTACGTC. Encoded protein: CASSETDYEQYV.

This clonotype has a handful of counts. The rearrangement uses TRBV7-2 and TRBJ2-3, with a weak D call TRBD1 (5 bases). CDR1 is SGHTA and CDR2 is FQGNSA in the germline V gene. This CDR3 region has 15 residues. V was trimmed by 5 bases and J by 3 bases, leaving 15 bases between them. This chain's CDR3 is CASSPSVRQTDTQYF. In nucleotides, the CDR3 is TGTGCCAGCAGCCCCTCTGTCCGACAGACAGATACGCAGTATTTT.